This T cell receptor beta chain was sequenced during a study of identical twins. Overall study results and limits: Fewer insertions characterized abundant cord blood beta clonotypes, whereas memory repertoires showed none.

This clonotype was counted a few times. Antigen: not known. V dropped 4 bases and J dropped 6 bases, with 16 bases sitting between them. From germline, CDR1 is ENHRY and CDR2 SYGVKD. The CDR3 is 14 residues long. TCRdb redid the calling of the 5' RACE reads with MiXCR, one entry per CDR3 protein. The data hold a few hundred thousand distinct CDR3 sequences, with 9.6% observed a single time. These same data were also listed under a study on yellow fever vaccine responses in identical twins. That source notes: Vaccine-induced T cell responses in twins were reportedly observed to appear partly convergent, partly personalized.

The chain is built from TRBV10-3 and TRBJ2-7, with a tentative D call TRBD2 (6 bases). Sequences were obtained from PBMCs. The origin of this receptor is a young woman in good health. This chain's CDR3 is CAISAGLAKGEQYF. DNA of the CDR3: TGTGCCATCAGTGCAGGGCTAGCGAAAGGCGAGCAGTACTTC.